This TCR beta chain was found in a study of blood T cell repertoires in COVID-19. Recruitment covered 20 to 25 US areas and drew participants whose ages spanned roughly 18 to 100 years. The assay was immunoSEQ multiplex PCR, and TCRdb's table has in-frame clones only and misses some. The sample holds under 300,000 clones, 85% to 90% seen once. Material: PBMCs or T cells enriched from blood (not recorded which). The sequence came from a man aged 18 to 30 who had recovered from COVID-19.

CDR3 amino acids: CASSPWTGGDNTEAFF. CDR3 bases: TGTGCCAGCTCACCATGGACAGGGGGCGATAACACTGAAGCTTTCTTT. V usage is TRBV18 and J usage is TRBJ1-1; TRBD1 aligns across 11 bases. The CDR3 spans 16 residues. J lost 2 bases, V lost 2 bases, and 4 bases had no gene match. Germline CDR1 reads KGHSH; CDR2 reads LQKENI.